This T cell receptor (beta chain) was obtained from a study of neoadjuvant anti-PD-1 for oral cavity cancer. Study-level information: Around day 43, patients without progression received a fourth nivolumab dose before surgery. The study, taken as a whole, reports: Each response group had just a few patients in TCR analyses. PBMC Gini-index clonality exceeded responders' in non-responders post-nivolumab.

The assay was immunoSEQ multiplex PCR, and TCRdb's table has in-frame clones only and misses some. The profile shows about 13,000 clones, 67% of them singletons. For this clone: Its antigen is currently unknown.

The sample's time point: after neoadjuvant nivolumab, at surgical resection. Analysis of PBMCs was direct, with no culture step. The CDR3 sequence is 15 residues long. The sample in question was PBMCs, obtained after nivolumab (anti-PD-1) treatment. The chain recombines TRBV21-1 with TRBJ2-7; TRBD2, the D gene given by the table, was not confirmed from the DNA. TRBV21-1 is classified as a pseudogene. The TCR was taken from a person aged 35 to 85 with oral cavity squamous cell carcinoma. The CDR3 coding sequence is TGTGCCAGCAGCACCGGGACTAGCGGAGCCTACGAGCAGTACTTC. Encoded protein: CASSTGTSGAYEQYF.